Given below is one T cell receptor (beta chain) in context. Its antigen is still unknown. No much larger clonotype is one base removed from it; base qualities were not supplied. In Seattle, one collaborating source enrolled patients while the infection was active and tracked those patients longitudinally over the course of disease. The collaborating institutions used their own protocols to collect whole blood in K2EDTA tubes. For TCRbeta analysis, collaborator samples were shipped as frozen whole blood, as isolated PBMCs, or as DNA extracted from either sample type. TCRbeta CDR3 regions were amplified from genomic DNA by means of the immunoSEQ Assay, a bias-controlled multiplex PCR. Processing in the source paper ran as follows. The number of nucleated cells in each sample was estimated from the amplification of reference gene primers within the assay. To quantify the absolute abundance of each unique TCRbeta CDR3 rearrangement, sequence reads were collapsed and filtered. For each sample, productive Simpson clonality was calculated as the square root of Simpson's diversity index across productive rearrangements. Not all clones reach the TCRdb copy of this immuneACCESS table, which keeps in-frame sequences only. Checked studies attribute under half of the gap to unresolved V genes and leave the rest unexplained. V and J calls and clone size are given by that table; D and trimming were obtained from the DNA. This sample is represented by 250,000 to 350,000 clones; around nine tenths of them were singletons. The top ten clonotypes cover about 10% of the sample.

This sample stems from a study of blood T cell repertoires in COVID-19 (dated by TCRdb to the early 2020s). In terms of the full investigation: Samples covering the acute and convalescent phases of COVID-19 were provided by collaborators in the United States, Italy and Spain. Where HLA class I and class II types were available, the types were taken from metadata supplied by the sample provider, not from assay-based typing. A de-identified subject ID, COVID-19 status, age in years and sex were almost always included in the sample metadata. Samples were obtained from the ongoing ImmuneRACE study (first 160 participants) and from 1,200 or so subjects provided by 6 global collaborators. The repertoires were made available in a free public database intended to serve as a resource for research on the immune response to SARS-CoV-2. Deeply sampled blood TCRbeta repertoires from subjects exposed to, actively infected with, or recovered from COVID-19 were included in the dataset. The material from the prospective study consisted of cDNA or gDNA derived from T cells, B-cell-depleted T cells, or PBMCs. General findings and caveats noted by the study authors: The quantity of clinical and demographic metadata differed by source and by participant and was supplied without curation.

Deletion took 1 base off V and 7 bases off J, with a span of 11 bases between the germline ends. The CDR3 sequence holds 12 residues, the cysteine and phenylalanine included. Just CDR3 DNA is preserved here, 36 bases in frame from base 1. From the germline V gene (reference sequence), CDR1 is GTSNPN and CDR2 is SVGIG. Sequencing was carried out using peripheral blood. The V and J genes are TRBV30 and TRBJ2-7; TRBD2 is perhaps the D gene, given 6 matching bases. The source is a young woman with COVID-19, enrolled during active disease. CDR3 sequence: CAWSANGGEQYF. In nucleotides, the sequence is TGTGCCTGGAGTGCAAATGGGGGGGAGCAGTACTTC.